One and the same sample provided the 2 T cell receptor beta chains below, sequenced in a study of control samples from healthy donors and cancer patients. The method was immunoSEQ multiplex PCR; TCRdb's version includes in-frame clones alone and lacks a portion of them. The sample includes around 100,000 clones, roughly 92% of them seen just once. Sequencing was performed on blood. The receptors were sampled from a human donor in good health. The donor label of this sample is uncertain.

This clone has a single count. V usage is TRBV24-1 and J usage is TRBJ1-2; 7 nucleotides align to TRBD1. CDR3 length equals 13 residues. The germline V gene has CDR1 KGHDR and CDR2 SFDVKD. Losses at the gene ends were 2 bases for V and 4 bases for J; bases not matched to a gene: 0. The CDR3 spells CATSDWTGYGYTF. In nucleotides, the CDR3 is TGTGCCACCAGTGATTGGACAGGCTATGGCTACACCTTC.

V gene TRBV12-3 or TRBV12-4 combines with J gene TRBJ2-3; D remains unclear. The ends were cut back, 8 bases at V and 0 bases at J, with 9 bases in the middle. The CDR3 is 13 residues long. In DNA, the CDR3 is TGTGCCAGCCGAAGAGTTAGCACAGATACGCAGTATTTT. Protein: CASRRVSTDTQYF.